This T cell receptor (beta chain) was identified during a study of T cells in Graves' hyperthyroidism and ophthalmopathy. TCR beta CDR3 region amplification was performed from RNA transcripts. During a first-round RT-PCR of the TCR CDR3, the HTBI primer set was used. From the multiplex PCR reads, TCRdb called clonotypes with MiXCR, one entry per CDR3 protein. This sample has some 500,000 distinct CDR3 sequences, with about an eighth found just once. Overall study results and limits: Most expanded thyroid clonotypes above 0.001 recurred in blood.

A roughly 9.3 ml volume of fresh peripheral blood provided the PBMCs. This clonotype was recorded many times. The antigen remains unidentified. The CDR3 consists of 14 residues. V lost 7 bases and J lost 1; bases outside the gene matches: 6. In germline, CDR1 is MDHEN, CDR2 SYDVKM. The genes are TRBV28 and TRBJ1-1, with 7 nucleotides matching TRBD1. The sample comprised blood. The clonotype was recovered from a woman between 18 and 29 years old with Graves' hyperthyroidism. CDR3 loop: CASTRTGPNTEAFF. The CDR3 DNA sequence: TGTGCCAGCACCCGGACAGGTCCGAACACTGAAGCTTTCTTT.